The subject of this entry is one T cell receptor (beta chain). Its antigen target is currently unknown. There are no base qualities to consult, and no much larger clone falls within one base. Reading from cysteine to phenylalanine, the CDR3 counts 15 amino acids. Just CDR3 DNA is preserved here, 45 bases in frame from base 1. CDR1 and CDR2, per the germline V gene, are SNHLY and FYNNEI. V is trimmed back by 5 bases and J by 1 base, and the junction contains 6 bases that no gene match accounts for. This specimen comes from a study of blood T cell repertoires in COVID-19 (dated by TCRdb to about 2020). General notes on the study: Samples covering the acute and convalescent phases of COVID-19 were provided by collaborators in the United States, Italy and Spain. The prospective study material was composed of cDNA or gDNA derived from T cells, B-cell-depleted T cells, or PBMCs. Samples were obtained from the ongoing ImmuneRACE study (first 160 participants) and from about 1,300 subjects provided by 6 global collaborators. The dataset comprised deeply sampled blood TCRbeta repertoires from subjects exposed to, actively infected with, or recovered from COVID-19. The sample metadata nearly always contained a de-identified subject ID, COVID-19 status, age in years and sex. Where available, HLA class I and class II types were obtained from metadata supplied by the sample provider rather than from assay-based typing. The repertoires were made available in a free public database intended to serve as a resource for research on the immune response to SARS-CoV-2.

Results and caveats for the whole study, not just this receptor: How much clinical and demographic metadata was included differed by source and by participant, and the metadata was provided uncurated.

TCRbeta CDR3 regions were amplified from genomic DNA by means of the immunoSEQ Assay, a bias-controlled multiplex PCR. Concerning the study's data processing: Nucleated cell counts per sample were estimated from amplification of reference gene primers within the assay. Sequence reads were collapsed and filtered to measure the absolute abundance of every unique TCRbeta CDR3 rearrangement. For each sample, productive Simpson clonality was calculated as the square root of Simpson's diversity index over productive rearrangements. The table comes from immuneACCESS by way of TCRdb, which keeps in-frame sequences with V and J called. Part of the clones is missing from these tables; in studies checked, under half for an unresolved V gene and the rest for unknown reasons. The DNA was the basis for D and trimming; V, J and clone size are from that table. The sample table shows 55,000 to 65,000 clones, and about 81% are seen once. The ten most abundant clones make up over 25% of the sample.

At one collaborating source in Seattle, patients were enrolled during active infection and were followed longitudinally through the course of disease. Each collaborating institution followed its own protocols to collect whole blood in K2EDTA tubes. For TCRbeta analysis, collaborators shipped samples in one of three forms: frozen whole blood, isolated PBMCs, or DNA extracted from either of those sample types. Specimen: peripheral blood. The rearranged chain carries TRBV2 and TRBJ1-1; 8 bases in between match TRBD1. This TCR was sampled from a man between 60 and 70 years old with COVID-19, enrolled during active disease. CDR3 loop: CASSSRDRGNTEAFF. The nucleotides read TGTGCCAGCAGTTCCCGAGACAGGGGGAACACTGAAGCTTTCTTT.